The entry below gives a single T cell receptor (beta chain) sequence along with its context. Its antigen has not been determined. There are no base qualities to consult, and no much larger clone falls within one base. Reading the germline V gene gives CDR1 LGHNA and CDR2 YSLEER. A distance of 13 bases separates the germline ends of V and J, which lose 1 base and 4 bases respectively. From the cysteine through the phenylalanine, the CDR3 covers 16 amino acids. The entry retains the CDR3 DNA only, 48 bases that are in frame from base 1. The CDR3 regions of human TCRbeta chains were analyzed by immunosequencing. Processing in the source paper ran as follows. Repertoire TCRs were matched against a reference library of SARS-CoV-2-specific TCRs generated with the MIRA antigen-specificity platform. Breadth was defined as the fraction of unique TCRs that were SARS-CoV-2-associated. Depth was defined as the fraction of total T cells that were SARS-CoV-2-associated. Using the MIRA data, every spike-specific TCR was mapped to the spike region that the TCR reacted to and assigned to either a CD4 or a CD8 class. Log10-transformed breadth and depth values were compared by one-way ANOVA with Sidak's multiple comparisons tests. As stored in TCRdb, this immuneACCESS dataset retains in-frame rearrangements with V and J assigned. A fraction of the clones does not appear; measured against another copy, unresolved V genes explain less than half of the discrepancy, and the remainder lacks a known reason. V and J calls and clone size are copied from that table; D and trimming were computed from the DNA. Present in this sample are approximately 85,000 clones, 86% of which were seen just once. The ten top clones hold around 6.7% of the sample.

The entry originates in a study of T cell responses to AZD1222 COVID-19 vaccine (dated by TCRdb to the early 2020s). Some background on the complete study: AZD1222 recipients with second doses at about 4 weeks or about 12 weeks were pooled, because spike-specific TCR depth and breadth did not differ between schedules. TCR sequencing covered more than 230 trial participants: 207 given two doses of AZD1222 and approximately 26 given two doses of MenACWY control vaccine. Trial participants were enrolled by age into 18-55, 56-69 and 70-plus year subgroups, with about 150, 27 and 61 TCR-sequenced participants respectively.

The meaning of the sample's time point label: baseline before first vaccination. The vaccinee samples were drawn from two UK trials, COV001 and COV002, one of which was a single-blind randomized controlled phase 2/3 trial testing AZD1222 (ChAdOx1 nCoV-19) in healthy adults. For TCRbeta chain sequencing, PBMC samples from trial participants were taken at day 0 and at day 28 after the second dose. Results the study describes overall, beyond this receptor: Because no day 14 peak-response samples were available, the repertoires could be characterized only after the peak T cell response. Reportedly, close to half of the unique spike-specific TCRs recognized epitopes lying outside the regions that are mutated in the B.1.351 and B.1.1.7 variants. Only a handful of AZD1222 recipients were SARS-CoV-2 seropositive at baseline, limiting conclusions about previously exposed vaccinees. In the small 56-69-year group, the increase in depth fell short of significance, most likely because of low power. Spike-specific TCR breadth and depth rose significantly after two AZD1222 doses compared with day 0 and with MenACWY recipients. Participants were mostly white British, with more females than males. The authors suggested clonal diversity may have been underestimated. CD4 TCRs associated with the vaccine covered the entire spike protein, and the dominant responses were in regions 160-218 and 743-854.

The chain is made from TRBV4-3 and TRBJ2-2; perhaps TRBD1 is the D gene, with 6 bases matching. Specimen: peripheral blood, collected on day 0 of AZD1222 vaccination. This clonotype was sampled from an adult in good health. The bases read TGCGCCAGCAGCCAAGCGATGACAGGACCCACCGGGGAGCTGTTTTTT. Translated, this gives CASSQAMTGPTGELFF.